The 5 T cell receptor beta chains below come from one sample, sequenced in a study of CD4 T cells in relation to SARS-CoV-2 and coronaviruses (dated by TCRdb to the early 2020s). CD4+ T cells from unexposed donors were collected before the COVID-19 pandemic (2011-2018). Following 10 days of culture, the EasySep CD4+ T cell isolation kit was used to isolate CD4+ T cells. Their antigens remain unidentified. To prepare the library, the immunoSEQ multiplex PCR assay was applied. Not all clones reach the TCRdb copy of this immuneACCESS table, which keeps in-frame sequences only. Checked studies attribute under half of the gap to unresolved V genes and leave the rest unexplained. Across this sample there are over 20,000 clones, with 65% to 85% seen only once. Of the sample, approximately 13% falls within the top ten clones. The sequenced sample was CD4+ T cells from PBMCs, cultured in vitro. These receptors came from a human donor in good health.

The rearrangement uses TRBV6-2 or TRBV6-3 and TRBJ2-7, with D perhaps matching TRBD2 (7 bases). Trimming stripped 5 bases from V and 4 bases from J, with 18 bases between. The length of the CDR3 is 15 residues. Per the germline V gene, CDR1 is MNHEY and CDR2 is SVGEGT. Here the CDR3 reads CASSNLRGRGYEQYF. The CDR3 DNA is TGTGCCAGCAGTAACCTTAGAGGGAGGGGGTACGAGCAGTACTTC.

This clone has only a few counts. The chain uses TRBV15 and TRBJ1-4; D unresolved. CDR1 and CDR2 (germline): LNHNV, YYDKDF (reference sequence). V lost 0 bases and J 7 bases, leaving 6 bases between the germline ends. CDR3 length: 13 residues. CDR3: CATSRDVIEKLFF. As DNA, the CDR3 is TGTGCCACCAGCAGAGATGTTATTGAAAAACTGTTTTTT.

V gene TRBV5-6 combines with J gene TRBJ2-2; no clear D. Germline V gives CDR1 SGHDT, CDR2 YYEEEE. This CDR3 is built from 13 residues. Deletions cut 1 base from V and 2 bases from J, with 3 bases between. The CDR3: CASSLYNTGELFF. The CDR3 region has the DNA TGTGCCAGCAGCTTGTATAACACCGGGGAGCTGTTTTTT.

The V gene is TRBV25-1, the J gene TRBJ2-7, with TRBD1 matching 9 bases. The CDR3 length is 17 residues. Germline V gene lookup returns CDR1 MGHDK and CDR2 SYGVNS. The V and J ends lost 6 bases and 4 bases, in that order; junction bases with no gene match: 16. CDR3 bases: TGTGCCAGCAGCCCTAGCGGATCTACAGGGGGCGGGTACGAGCAGTACTTC. Protein product: CASSPSGSTGGGYEQYF.

DNA for the CDR3: TGCGCCAGCAGCTTTTCTGGGACTAGCGGGAGGGCATACAATGAGCAGTTCTTC. This sequence encodes CASSFSGTSGRAYNEQFF. This chain uses TRBV5-1 with TRBJ2-1, with TRBD2 identical over 16 bases. The V gene's germline CDR1 is SGHRS and CDR2 YFSETQ. The CDR3 is made up of 18 amino acids. The ends lost 2 bases at V and 4 bases at J; junction bases unmatched: 6.